This T cell receptor (beta chain) stems from a study of cytomegalovirus exposure and HLA in healthy donors. Trimming removed 7 bases from V and 2 bases from J; junction bases left unmatched: 14. This CDR3 is 16 amino acids long. CDR1 is SQVTM and CDR2 is ANQGSEA in the germline V gene. Study-level results: The classifier reportedly diagnosed cytomegalovirus status with high specificity and sensitivity. Many donors shared some public TCRs, even though most TCR sequences were rare.

The repertoire was sequenced with immunoSEQ multiplex PCR; TCRdb's copy has only in-frame clones and lacks some. This sample has over 200,000 clones, with 88% found just once. Turning to this clone: The target antigen is unknown.

The chain employs TRBV29-1 and TRBJ2-1, with 7 bases that match TRBD2. The sequenced sample consisted of PBMCs. This receptor was identified in a woman aged 18-29 years in good health and CMV-seronegative. CDR3 sequence (DNA): TGCAGCGCCCCACCCGAAGCTAGCGGAGCCTACAATGAGCAGTTCTTC. It codes for CSAPPEASGAYNEQFF.